This section outlines one T cell receptor beta chain sequence together with its context. Its antigen is unknown. Per-base qualities were not stored, and no clone one base away is much larger. The source of the sample is a study of blood T cell repertoires in COVID-19 (dated by TCRdb to about 2020). Some background on the complete study: Samples covering the acute and convalescent phases of COVID-19 were provided by collaborators in the United States, Italy and Spain. The prospective study material was composed of cDNA or gDNA derived from T cells, B-cell-depleted T cells, or PBMCs. Deeply sampled blood TCRbeta repertoires from subjects exposed to, actively infected with, or recovered from COVID-19 were included in the dataset. The repertoires were released in a freely available public database intended as a resource for research on the immune response to SARS-CoV-2. The samples were drawn from two sources: the first 160 participants of the ongoing ImmuneRACE study, and over 950 subjects contributed by 6 global collaborators. A de-identified subject ID, COVID-19 status, age in years and sex were almost always included in the sample metadata. Where HLA class I and class II types were available, the types were taken from metadata supplied by the sample provider, not from assay-based typing.

V and J lose 2 bases and 8 bases, and a span of 13 bases separates them. From the germline V gene, CDR1 is SGHAT and CDR2 is FQNNGV. The CDR3 runs 15 amino acids, cysteine and phenylalanine included. The sequence is cut down to CDR3 DNA, 45 bases in frame from base 1. The immunoSEQ Assay, a bias-controlled multiplex PCR, was used to amplify TCRbeta CDR3 regions from genomic DNA. As for the original processing: Nucleated cell counts per sample were estimated from amplification of reference gene primers within the assay. Sequence reads were collapsed and filtered to measure the absolute abundance of every unique TCRbeta CDR3 rearrangement. For each sample, productive Simpson clonality was calculated as the square root of Simpson's diversity index across productive rearrangements. TCRdb obtained this table from immuneACCESS and retained in-frame rearrangements with V and J assigned. These tables miss some clones; where compared with another copy, unresolved V genes account for less than half of the shortfall, and the remainder is unexplained. For V, J and clone size, that table is used; D and trimming come from the DNA. The sample records some 40,000 clones, approximately 80% of which are singletons. The ten largest clones capture roughly 19% of the sample.

Paper-wide results and their limitations: How much clinical and demographic metadata was included differed by source and by participant, and the metadata was provided uncurated.

Each collaborating institution followed its own protocols to collect whole blood in K2EDTA tubes. For TCRbeta analysis, collaborators shipped samples in one of three forms: frozen whole blood, isolated PBMCs, or DNA extracted from either of those sample types. The receptor chain draws on TRBV11-2 and TRBJ1-6; D gene: possibly TRBD1, on 6 matching bases. The sequence came from a man aged 70-80 years with acute or convalescent COVID-19. The specimen sequenced was peripheral blood. In nucleotide form, the sequence is TGTGCCAGCAGCTTACAGGACGGGGGGCATTCACCCCTCCACTTT. Its protein is CASSLQDGGHSPLHF.